This TCR beta chain was profiled in a study of blood T cell repertoires in COVID-19. For the study at large: Specimens from acute and convalescent COVID-19 originated in the United States, Italy and Spain.

Repertoires were generated with immunoSEQ multiplex PCR, while TCRdb's copy carries only in-frame clones and drops some. This sample has 150,000 to 180,000 clones, with 65% to 85% found just once. A remark on this clone: Its ends do not fully match the called genes, so a read error is possible.

The receptor was derived from a woman of 80 years or more with acute or convalescent COVID-19. Sequences were obtained from peripheral blood.

DNA of the CDR3: TGTGCCAGCAGTTTGGGACAGGGGAAGGGGTTGGAGACCCAGTACTTC. It codes for CASSLGQGKGLETQYF. The V gene is TRBV5-8, the J gene TRBJ2-5, with 10 bases lining up with TRBD1. The length of the CDR3 is 16 residues. Germline loops: CDR1 SGHTS, CDR2 YDEGEE.